These 15 T cell receptor beta chains originate from one sample sequenced in a study of cytomegalovirus exposure and HLA in healthy donors. PCR primers comprised 60 Vbeta and 13 Jbeta primers. TCRdb's table, derived via immunoSEQ multiplex PCR, lists solely in-frame clones and lacks some. The repertoire consists of around 190,000 clones, with 65% to 80% occurring once and the leading ten covering approximately 1.1%. The sequenced sample consisted of PBMCs. The receptors derive from a woman aged 40 to 55 in good health and CMV-seronegative.

This clone appeared a few times. This CDR3 is also generated by other DNA sequences in the sample. The rearrangement uses TRBV11-3 and TRBJ2-6; maybe TRBD1 (5 bases). The CDR3 runs 15 residues. V was pared by 5 bases and J by 0 bases, with 8 bases between. Per the germline V gene, CDR1 is SGHNT and CDR2 is YENEEA. This chain's CDR3 is CASSLDSSGANVLTF. The CDR3 DNA reads TGTGCCAGCAGCCTCGACAGCTCTGGGGCCAACGTCCTGACTTTC.

V and J are TRBV27 and TRBJ1-4; D is unclear. The CDR3 is made up of 13 amino acids. CDR1 is MNHEY and CDR2 is SMNVEV in the germline V gene (reference sequence). With 2 bases removed from V and 5 bases from J, the gap between germline ends came to 6 bases. The CDR3 is CASSLIANEKLFF. The DNA for the CDR3 is TGTGCCAGCAGTTTAATAGCAAATGAAAAACTGTTTTTT.

The chain employs TRBV5-1 and TRBJ2-7; 7 bases are a match to TRBD2. The V segment lost 2 bases and the J segment 3 bases; nucleotides outside the gene matches: 2. Germline V gives CDR1 SGHRS, CDR2 YFSETQ. The CDR3 spans 13 residues. The CDR3 coding sequence is TGCGCCAGCAGCTTCGGGGAGGGCTACGAGCAGTACGTC. The encoded protein is CASSFGEGYEQYV.

This chain joins TRBV9 and TRBJ2-6; D unclear. The CDR3 spans 15 residues. The V and J ends lost 3 bases and 0 bases respectively, with 7 bases between them. Germline values: CDR1 SGDLS, CDR2 YYNGEE. CDR3: CASSAQNSGANVLTF. The CDR3 DNA follows: TGTGCCAGCAGCGCCCAGAACTCTGGGGCCAACGTCCTGACTTTC. The whole variable domain, remainder taken from reference TRBV9 and TRBJ2-6, is DSGVTQTPKHLITATGQRVTLRCSPRSGDLSVYWYQQSLDQGLQFLIQYYNGEERAKGNILERFSAQQFPDLHSELNLSSLELGDSALYFCASSAQNSGANVLTFGAGSRLTVL.

This chain uses TRBV2 with TRBJ1-2, with a tentative D call TRBD1 (6 bases). The CDR3 totals 14 residues. Trimming left V 4 bases short and J 7 bases short, with 16 bases between. Germline V CDR1 and CDR2: SNHLY, FYNNEI. The CDR3 DNA reads as TGTGCCAGCAGTGCCCTACGAGACAGGACTGGCTACACCTTC. Translating gives CASSALRDRTGYTF. The variable domain in full, with the rest retrieved from reference TRBV2 and TRBJ1-2, is EPEVTQTPSHQVTQMGQEVILRCVPISNHLYFYWYRQILGQKVEFLVSFYNNEISEKSEIFDDQFSVERPDGSNFTLKIRSTKLEDSAMYFCASSALRDRTGYTFGSGTRLTVV.

The chain employs TRBV4-2 and TRBJ1-2; a weak D match, TRBD1 (5 bases). The V and J ends lost 0 bases and 8 bases respectively, with 19 bases between them. Germline loops: CDR1 LGHNA, CDR2 YNFKEQ. The CDR3 totals 16 residues. CDR3 sequence reads: CASSQDRGGPRGGYTF. In DNA, the CDR3 is TGTGCCAGCAGCCAAGATCGGGGAGGGCCTAGGGGAGGCTACACCTTC.

The rearrangement uses TRBV7-2 and TRBJ2-2; TRBD2 matches 10 bases. CDR1 and CDR2 from the germline V gene are SGHTA and FQGNSA. The CDR3 runs to 15 residues. With V trimmed by 7 bases and J by 4 bases, 6 bases remained unmatched. The CDR3: CASMLAGVGTGELFF. The CDR3 DNA reads as TGTGCCAGCATGCTAGCGGGAGTGGGCACCGGGGAGCTGTTTTTT. Combining the CDR3 with reference TRBV7-2 and TRBJ2-2 gives the whole variable domain GAGVSQSPSNKVTEKGKDVELRCDPISGHTALYWYRQSLGQGLEFLIYFQGNSAPDKSGLPSDRFSAERTGGSVSTLTIQRTQQEDSAVYLCASMLAGVGTGELFFGEGSRLTVL.

The rearrangement uses TRBV4-3 and TRBJ2-4, with TRBD1 as a possible D gene (5 bases). This CDR3 contains 15 residues. Per germline, CDR1 LGHNA and CDR2 YSLEER. V lost 0 bases and J 2 bases, leaving 8 bases between the germline ends. CDR3 in DNA: TGCGCCAGCAGCCAAGACCAGGGTTCCAAAAACATTCAGTACTTC. Translated, it gives CASSQDQGSKNIQYF.

The gene calls are TRBV28 and TRBJ2-7, with 10 bases fitting TRBD1. With V trimmed by 6 bases and J by 6 bases, 11 bases remained unmatched. Germline V lookup: CDR1 MDHEN, CDR2 SYDVKM. There are 15 residues in the CDR3. In DNA form, the CDR3 reads TGTGCCAGCAGCTCTCCGGGACAGGGGATGGGCGAGCAGTACGTC. This translates into CASSSPGQGMGEQYV.

The chain couples TRBV9 to TRBJ2-3; D is unclear. Germline V lookup: CDR1 SGDLS, CDR2 YYNGEE. V was cut by 2 bases and J by 5 bases, with 9 bases left in between. This CDR3 has 13 residues. The CDR3 nucleotides read TGTGCCAGCAGCGTTCGTACAAAAGATACGCAGTATTTT. Translating it yields CASSVRTKDTQYF.

The chain couples TRBV4-3 to TRBJ2-1, with TRBD2 identical over 7 bases. The length of the CDR3 is 17 residues. Per germline, CDR1 LGHNA and CDR2 YSLEER. V was pared by 1 base and J by 8 bases, with 14 bases of the junction left unmatched. The CDR3: CASSQGGGGSTLHEQFF. The CDR3 nucleotides read TGCGCCAGCAGCCAAGGGGGAGGCGGGAGTACGCTCCATGAGCAGTTCTTC.

This clone is deemed medium-sized. CDR3 nucleotides: TGTGCCAGCAGTGGGGACAGGGAGGGATTCTACGAGCAGTACTTC. It specifies CASSGDREGFYEQYF. The J gene is TRBJ2-7, the V gene TRBV2; 9 bases align to TRBD1. The V gene's germline CDR1 is SNHLY and CDR2 FYNNEI. After removal of 4 bases from V and 3 bases from J, the junction contained 7 bases not matched to a gene. This CDR3 region has 15 residues.

This clone was detected only once. The chain uses TRBV25-1 and TRBJ2-1; 14 positions agree with TRBD2. The CDR3 sequence is 17 residues long. The V gene's germline CDR1 is MGHDK and CDR2 SYGVNS. V was clipped by 3 bases and J by 3 bases; unmatched bases: 4. Here the CDR3 reads CASSDAGTSGSYNEQFF. In DNA form, the CDR3 reads TGTGCCAGCAGTGATGCCGGGACTAGCGGGAGCTACAATGAGCAGTTCTTC.

The chain couples TRBV19 to TRBJ1-2, with TRBD1 identical over 8 bases. The germline V gene encodes CDR1 LNHDA and CDR2 SQIVND (reference sequence). The CDR3 is made up of 16 amino acids. The V and J ends lost 6 bases and 4 bases, in that order; junction bases with no gene match: 13. Here the CDR3 reads CASRPGGRMTLYGYTF. CDR3 bases: TGTGCCAGTAGACCAGGGGGCCGCATGACGCTCTATGGCTACACCTTC.

The gene calls are TRBV7-2 and TRBJ2-1, with no clear D. The CDR3 length is 17 residues. Germline-derived CDR1 and CDR2 are SGHTA and FQGNSA. Between the trimmed V and J ends, which lost 0 bases and 0 bases, there was a span of 12 bases. CDR3 in DNA: TGTGCCAGCAGCTTAGCGGTAGCCTCGAGCTCCTACAATGAGCAGTTCTTC. Protein product: CASSLAVASSSYNEQFF. Complete variable domain (other parts from reference TRBV7-2 and TRBJ2-1): GAGVSQSPSNKVTEKGKDVELRCDPISGHTALYWYRQSLGQGLEFLIYFQGNSAPDKSGLPSDRFSAERTGGSVSTLTIQRTQQEDSAVYLCASSLAVASSSYNEQFFGPGTRLTVL.